This passage covers 27 T cell receptor beta chains from one sample sequenced in a study of T cells in localized non-small cell lung cancer. Here immunoSEQ multiplex PCR was the method, and the copy in TCRdb shows in-frame clones only, minus some. This sample carries approximately 81,000 clones, 70% to 90% of them seen once, and the ten largest clones take 20% to 25%. Sequenced here: peripheral blood, sampled before any cancer treatment. The origin of the receptors is a woman aged 35-70 years with stage I squamous cell lung carcinoma.

The chain employs TRBV7-8 and TRBJ1-4; TRBD1 aligns across 10 bases. The J segment lost 4 bases and the V segment lost 1 base, leaving 6 bases of the junction unmatched. Germline V lookup: CDR1 SGHVS, CDR2 FQNEAQ. There are 17 residues in the CDR3. The CDR3: CASSLGTGGSGNEKLFF. The CDR3 DNA follows: TGTGCCAGCAGCTTAGGGACAGGGGGGTCGGGTAATGAAAAACTGTTTTTT.

This chain uses TRBV9 with TRBJ1-2, with D possibly being TRBD1 (6 bases). The germline CDR1 and CDR2 sequences are SGDLS and YYNGEE. The CDR3 spans 14 residues. The germline V and J ends were trimmed by 0 bases and 5 bases, with 11 bases remaining between them. The DNA for the CDR3 is TGTGCCAGCAGCGTAGGGGCAGGGGAGTATGGCTACACCTTC. This sequence encodes CASSVGAGEYGYTF. Full variable domain (rest looked up from reference TRBV9 and TRBJ1-2): DSGVTQTPKHLITATGQRVTLRCSPRSGDLSVYWYQQSLDQGLQFLIQYYNGEERAKGNILERFSAQQFPDLHSELNLSSLELGDSALYFCASSVGAGEYGYTFGSGTRLTVV.

The CDR3 sequence is CASSYSKQVPYGYTF. CDR3 DNA: TGTGCCAGCAGTTACTCGAAGCAAGTCCCCTATGGCTACACCTTC. The chain carries TRBV6-5 and TRBJ1-2; the D is unclear. V was clipped by 0 bases and J by 4 bases, with 12 bases between them. Germline CDR1 MNHEY, CDR2 SVGAGI. The CDR3 length is 15 residues.

The chain uses TRBV5-6 and TRBJ2-2; tentatively, D is TRBD1 or TRBD2 (5 bases each). Germline V lookup: CDR1 SGHDT, CDR2 YYEEEE. The CDR3 spans 16 residues. Trimming removed 3 bases at V and 6 bases at J, with 18 bases between. The DNA of the CDR3 is TGTGCCAGCAGCTCAAGGGACGTGGCTTTGGCCGGGGAGCTGTTTTTT. Protein sequence: CASSSRDVALAGELFF.

This chain connects TRBV7-8 to TRBJ1-2; a weak D match, TRBD1 (5 bases). This CDR3 region has 22 residues. Between the trimmed V and J ends, which lost 0 bases and 8 bases, there was a span of 37 bases. From germline, CDR1 is SGHVS and CDR2 FQNEAQ. The CDR3 spells CASSLAGVFPGARSGEKTGYTF. In nucleotides, the CDR3 is TGTGCCAGCAGCTTAGCCGGTGTCTTTCCGGGAGCCCGATCGGGGGAGAAGACGGGCTACACCTTC.

The CDR3 sequence is CASSAGLAPWEQFF. The DNA of the CDR3 is TGTGCCAGCAGCGCCGGCCTCGCCCCATGGGAGCAGTTCTTC. The rearrangement joins TRBV5-6 to TRBJ2-1; D is uncertain. Germline V CDR1 and CDR2: SGHDT, YYEEEE. CDR3 length: 14 amino acids. With 4 bases removed from V and 10 bases from J, the gap between germline ends came to 18 bases.

The genes are TRBV27 and TRBJ2-1; 8 nucleotides align to TRBD1. This CDR3 spans 14 amino acids. CDR1 and CDR2 from the germline V gene are MNHEY and SMNVEV (reference sequence). With V trimmed by 5 bases and J by 5 bases, 5 bases remained unmatched. The CDR3 sequence is CASSRQGRNNEQFF. The CDR3 region has the DNA TGTGCCAGCAGTCGACAGGGGAGAAACAATGAGCAGTTCTTC.

The V and J genes are TRBV18 and TRBJ2-1; unclear D gene. The V end was cut by 3 bases, the J end by 7 bases, with 4 bases between. Germline CDR1 reads KGHSH; CDR2 reads LQKENI. This CDR3 contains 11 residues. CDR3 residues: CASSPNNEQFF. In nucleotides, the CDR3 is TGTGCCAGCTCACCCAATAATGAGCAGTTCTTC.

The V call is TRBV7-9, the J call TRBJ2-1, with 12 bases aligning to TRBD2. The CDR3 consists of 15 residues. V shed 1 base and J 8 bases; nucleotides not matched to a gene: 3. Germline assignment: CDR1 SEHNR and CDR2 FQNEAQ (reference sequence). CDR3 sequence reads: CASSLGLAGGHEQFF. CDR3 DNA sequence: TGTGCCAGCAGCTTAGGTCTAGCGGGGGGGCATGAGCAGTTCTTC.

The chain links TRBV5-4 to TRBJ1-1; unclear D gene. The V gene lost 5 bases and the J gene lost 1 base, with 12 bases spanning the gap. The CDR3 sequence is 14 residues long. Germline assignment: CDR1 SGHNT and CDR2 YYREEE (reference sequence). Written as DNA, the CDR3 is TGTGCCAGCAGTTCCGGGTGGGAGAACACTGAAGCTTTCTTT. Encoded protein: CASSSGWENTEAFF. Full variable domain (rest looked up from reference TRBV5-4 and TRBJ1-1): ETGVTQSPTHLIKTRGQQVTLRCSSQSGHNTVSWYQQALGQGPQFIFQYYREEENGRGNFPPRFSGLQFPNYSSELNVNALELDDSALYLCASSSGWENTEAFFGQGTRLTVV.

The J gene is TRBJ2-1, the V gene TRBV5-5; 10 bases match TRBD2. Germline assignment: CDR1 SGHKS and CDR2 YYEKEE (reference sequence). This CDR3 has 17 residues. J was trimmed by 7 bases and V by 1 base; bases with no gene match: 11. CDR3 DNA: TGTGCCAGCAGCTTGATCCCCCCAGCGGGGGGGCGGAATGAGCAGTTCTTC. It translates to CASSLIPPAGGRNEQFF.

This chain uses TRBV27 with TRBJ2-3; D remains unclear. The V gene's germline CDR1 is MNHEY and CDR2 SMNVEV (reference sequence). Trimming took off 5 bases at V and 5 bases at J, with 11 bases between the two ends. This CDR3 has 13 amino acids. Here the CDR3 reads CASSPRARDTQYF. CDR3 coding DNA: TGTGCCAGCAGTCCTCGGGCCCGAGATACGCAGTATTTT.

The V gene is TRBV30, the J gene TRBJ2-1, with D perhaps TRBD1 (5 bases). The V gene lost 0 bases and the J gene lost 0 bases, with 9 bases spanning the gap. Germline CDR1 and CDR2: GTSNPN and SVGIG (reference sequence). The CDR3 contains 15 residues. This chain's CDR3 is CAWSVGASSYNEQFF. The CDR3 region has the DNA TGTGCCTGGAGTGTTGGGGCGAGCTCCTACAATGAGCAGTTCTTC.

CDR3 nucleotides: TGTGCCAGCAGCGTAGCGGCGGGGGTCCAAGAGACCCAGTACTTC. Amino acid sequence: CASSVAAGVQETQYF. V gene TRBV9 combines with J gene TRBJ2-5; 7 nucleotides agree with TRBD2. From germline, CDR1 is SGDLS and CDR2 YYNGEE. This CDR3 has 15 residues. Trimming at V came to 0 bases and at J to 1 base, leaving 3 bases not matched to a gene.

This clone occurred once. The V gene is TRBV7-9, the J gene TRBJ2-7; D is tentatively TRBD1 or TRBD2 (5 bases each). Deletions cut 6 bases from V and 3 bases from J, with 24 bases between. CDR1 is SEHNR, CDR2 FQNEAQ, per germline (reference sequence). The length of the CDR3 is 17 residues. This CDR3 reads CASSARQGPILNYEQYF. DNA of the CDR3: TGTGCCAGCAGTGCGAGGCAGGGACCGATTTTAAACTACGAGCAGTACTTC.

This clone was counted a few times. V is TRBV28 and J is TRBJ1-5; TRBD1 might be the D (5 bases). Between the trimmed V and J ends, which lost 6 bases and 4 bases, there was a span of 10 bases. CDR3 length equals 13 residues. Germline CDR1 MDHEN, CDR2 SYDVKM. The DNA for the CDR3 is TGTGCCAGCAGGGGCAGGGATAATCAGCCCCAGCATTTT. Its protein product is CASRGRDNQPQHF.

This clone was seen a single time. This chain links TRBV7-9 with TRBJ2-5; 8 bases are a match to TRBD2. Germline CDR1 and CDR2: SEHNR and FQNEAQ (reference sequence). The V and J ends lost 2 bases and 4 bases, in that order; junction bases with no gene match: 3. The CDR3 has 14 residues. Written as DNA, the CDR3 is TGTGCCAGCAGCTTATTTGCGGGGGGAGAGACCCAGTACTTC. This sequence encodes CASSLFAGGETQYF.

The chain joins TRBV7-9 to TRBJ1-3, with D unresolved. Trimming cost V 3 bases and J 11 bases, with 8 bases left between them. CDR1 SEHNR and CDR2 FQNEAQ come from the germline V gene (reference sequence). This CDR3 is 11 amino acids long. The DNA for the CDR3 is TGTGCCAGCAGCTTGGGTGGCTCCATATATTTT. Residues: CASSLGGSIYF.

The chain couples TRBV5-6 to TRBJ1-2; 8 bases match TRBD1. The CDR3 length is 12 residues. The junction had 5 bases not matched to a gene; V was cut back by 3 bases and J by 10 bases. Looked up from germline, CDR1 is SGHDT and CDR2 is YYEEEE. The CDR3 nucleotides read TGTGCCAGCAGCTATGGACAGGGTTTCTACACCTTC. Its translation is CASSYGQGFYTF.

This rearrangement joins TRBV11-1 to TRBJ1-6; no reliable D call. The germline gives CDR1 SGHAT, CDR2 FQDESV (reference sequence). The CDR3 is 13 residues long. Deletions cut 1 base from V and 9 bases from J, with 7 bases between. In nucleotides, the CDR3 is TGTGCCAGCAGCTTAGTAAGTCGTTCACCCCTCCACTTT. This sequence encodes CASSLVSRSPLHF.

The V gene is TRBV2, the J gene TRBJ1-1, with D possibly being TRBD1 (6 bases). The CDR3 loop spans 13 amino acids. Trimming left V 6 bases short and J 4 bases short, with 12 bases between. Germline loops: CDR1 SNHLY, CDR2 FYNNEI. The CDR3 loop reads CASSPTGTTEAFF. CDR3 nucleotides: TGTGCCAGCAGCCCAACAGGGACCACTGAAGCTTTCTTT.

This rearrangement joins TRBV2 to TRBJ2-3; perhaps TRBD1 as D (5 bases). V lost 7 bases and J 2 bases, leaving 13 bases between the germline ends. CDR1 is SNHLY, CDR2 FYNNEI, per germline. This CDR3 has 14 amino acids. The CDR3 coding sequence is TGTGCCAGCACTGGCAGGGTATCCACAGATACGCAGTATTTT. Translation: CASTGRVSTDTQYF.

V and J are TRBV7-3 and TRBJ2-3; D unclear. V was clipped by 5 bases and J by 8 bases, with 11 bases between them. This CDR3 is built from 12 residues. Germline CDR1 SGHTA, CDR2 FQGTGA. The CDR3 reads CASSPETRTQYF. CDR3 bases: TGTGCCAGCAGCCCCGAGACCCGTACGCAGTATTTT.

This chain links TRBV5-1 with TRBJ1-1; the D gene is possibly TRBD1 (5 bases). The CDR3 sequence is 15 residues long. V lost 1 base and J lost 3, with 13 bases in between. The germline gives CDR1 SGHRS, CDR2 YFSETQ. In nucleotides, the CDR3 is TGCGCCAGCAGCTTGATTGAGGAAGGGGACACTGAAGCTTTCTTT. Translating it yields CASSLIEEGDTEAFF.

The gene calls are TRBV25-1 and TRBJ2-7, with TRBD1 as a possible D gene (6 bases). Trimming left V 7 bases short and J 3 bases short, with 16 bases between. This CDR3 contains 14 residues. CDR1 is MGHDK, CDR2 SYGVNS, per germline. The CDR3 loop reads CASTGQGRYYEQYF. In nucleotides, the CDR3 is TGTGCCAGCACTGGGCAGGGGCGATACTACGAGCAGTACTTC.

The chain links TRBV7-3 to TRBJ2-6; perhaps TRBD2 as D (6 bases). Germline V lookup: CDR1 SGHTA, CDR2 FQGTGA. The CDR3 covers 15 residues. V shed 5 bases and J shed 1 base, with 9 bases lying between them. CDR3 DNA: TGTGCCAGCAGCGGAGGGCAATCTGGGGCCAACGTCCTGACTTTC. The encoded protein is CASSGGQSGANVLTF.

This clone appeared once. The genes are TRBV21-1 and TRBJ1-2; the table gives TRBD1 as D, unverified against the DNA. TRBV21-1 constitutes a pseudogene. This CDR3 is built from 15 residues. The CDR3 reads CASTQGATLHNGYTF. CDR3 coding DNA: TGTGCCAGCACCCAGGGGGCAACCCTTCATAATGGCTACACCTTC.